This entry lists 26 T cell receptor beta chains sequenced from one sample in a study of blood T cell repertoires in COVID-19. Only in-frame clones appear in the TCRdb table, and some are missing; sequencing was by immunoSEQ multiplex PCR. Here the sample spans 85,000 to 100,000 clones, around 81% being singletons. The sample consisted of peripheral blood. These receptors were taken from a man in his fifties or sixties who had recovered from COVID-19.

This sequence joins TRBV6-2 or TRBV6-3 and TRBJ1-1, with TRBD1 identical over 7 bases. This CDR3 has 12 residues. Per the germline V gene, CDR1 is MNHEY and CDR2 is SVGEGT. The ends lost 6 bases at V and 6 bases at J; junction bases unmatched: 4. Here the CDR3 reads CASSTDRAEAFF. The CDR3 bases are TGTGCCAGCAGCACCGACAGGGCTGAAGCTTTCTTT.

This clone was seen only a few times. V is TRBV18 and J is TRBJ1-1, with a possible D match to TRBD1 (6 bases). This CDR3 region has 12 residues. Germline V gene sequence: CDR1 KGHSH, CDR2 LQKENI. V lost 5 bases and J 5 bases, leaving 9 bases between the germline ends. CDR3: CASSGGRTEAFF. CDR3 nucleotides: TGTGCCAGCTCAGGGGGCCGGACTGAAGCTTTCTTT.

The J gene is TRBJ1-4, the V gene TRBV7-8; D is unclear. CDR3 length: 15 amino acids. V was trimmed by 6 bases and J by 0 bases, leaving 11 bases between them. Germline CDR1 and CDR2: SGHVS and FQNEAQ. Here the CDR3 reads CASSAWQATNEKLFF. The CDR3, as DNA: TGTGCCAGCAGTGCCTGGCAGGCAACTAATGAAAAACTGTTTTTT.

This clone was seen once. The CDR3 sequence is CATSRKTKGELGELFF. As DNA, the CDR3 is TGTGCCACCAGCAGAAAAACCAAGGGGGAGCTCGGGGAGCTGTTTTTT. This rearrangement joins TRBV15 to TRBJ2-2, with D maybe TRBD1 (6 bases). Germline CDR1 and CDR2: LNHNV and YYDKDF (reference sequence). With 2 bases removed from V and 7 bases from J, the gap between germline ends came to 17 bases. CDR3 length: 16 amino acids. Combining the CDR3 with reference TRBV15 and TRBJ2-2 gives the whole variable domain DAMVIQNPRYQVTQFGKPVTLSCSQTLNHNVMYWYQQKSSQAPKLLFHYYDKDFNNEADTPDNFQSRRPNTSFCFLDIRSPGLGDTAMYLCATSRKTKGELGELFFGEGSRLTVL.

The CDR3, as DNA: TGTGCCAGCAGCGTAGATAGCGGGGGGGCGGAGACCCAGTACTTC. This gives the protein CASSVDSGGAETQYF. The chain joins TRBV9 to TRBJ2-5; 11 bases align to TRBD2. Trimming removed 0 bases from V and 5 bases from J; junction bases left unmatched: 3. The CDR3 has 15 residues. CDR1 SGDLS and CDR2 YYNGEE come from the germline V gene.

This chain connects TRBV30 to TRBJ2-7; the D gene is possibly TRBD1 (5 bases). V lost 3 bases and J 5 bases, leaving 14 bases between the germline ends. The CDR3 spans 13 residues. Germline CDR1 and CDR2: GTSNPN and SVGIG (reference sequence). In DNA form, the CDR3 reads TGTGCCTGGAGAGACAGTCCCGTCCACGAGCAGTACTTC. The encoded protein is CAWRDSPVHEQYF.

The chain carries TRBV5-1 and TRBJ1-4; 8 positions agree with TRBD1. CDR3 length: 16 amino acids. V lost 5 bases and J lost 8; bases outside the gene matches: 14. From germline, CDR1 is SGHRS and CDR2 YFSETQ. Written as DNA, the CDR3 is TGCGCCAGCAGGGGGGGTCCGGACAGGGTCGACGAAAAACTGTTTTTT. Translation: CASRGGPDRVDEKLFF.

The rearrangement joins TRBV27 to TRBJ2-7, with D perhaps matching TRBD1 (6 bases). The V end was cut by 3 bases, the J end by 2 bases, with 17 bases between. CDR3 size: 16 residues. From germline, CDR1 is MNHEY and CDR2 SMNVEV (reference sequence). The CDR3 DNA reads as TGTGCCAGCAGTTTTTCACCAGGGGTAACCCCCTACGAGCAGTACTTC. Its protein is CASSFSPGVTPYEQYF.

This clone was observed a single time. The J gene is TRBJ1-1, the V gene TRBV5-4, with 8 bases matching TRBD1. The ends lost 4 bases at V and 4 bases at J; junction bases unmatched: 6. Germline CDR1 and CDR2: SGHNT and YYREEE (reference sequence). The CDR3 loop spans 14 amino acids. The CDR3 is CASSGDRGSTEAFF. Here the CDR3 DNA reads TGTGCCAGCAGCGGTGACAGGGGAAGCACTGAAGCTTTCTTT.

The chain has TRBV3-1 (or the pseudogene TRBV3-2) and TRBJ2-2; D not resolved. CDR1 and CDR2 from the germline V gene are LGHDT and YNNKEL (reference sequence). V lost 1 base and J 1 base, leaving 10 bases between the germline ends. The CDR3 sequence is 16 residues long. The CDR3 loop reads CASSQGHGVNTGELFF. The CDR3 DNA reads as TGTGCCAGCAGCCAAGGTCACGGAGTGAACACCGGGGAGCTGTTTTTT.

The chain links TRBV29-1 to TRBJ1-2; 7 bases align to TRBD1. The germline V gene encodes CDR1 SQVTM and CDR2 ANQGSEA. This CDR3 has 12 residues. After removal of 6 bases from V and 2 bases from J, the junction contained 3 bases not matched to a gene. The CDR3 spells CSVPGGNYGYTF. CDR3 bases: TGCAGCGTGCCAGGGGGGAACTATGGCTACACCTTC.

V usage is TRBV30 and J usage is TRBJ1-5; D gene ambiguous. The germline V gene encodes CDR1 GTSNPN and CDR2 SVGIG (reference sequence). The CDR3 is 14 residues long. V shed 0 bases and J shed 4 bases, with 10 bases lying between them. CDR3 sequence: CAWSVGGPNQPQHF. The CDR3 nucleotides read TGTGCCTGGAGTGTGGGAGGGCCAAATCAGCCCCAGCATTTT.

As DNA, the CDR3 is TGTGCCAGCAGCGTAGGGCTAGCGCGCTACAATGAGCAGTTCTTC. Residues: CASSVGLARYNEQFF. The chain combines TRBV9 with TRBJ2-1; perhaps TRBD2 as D (6 bases). The ends were cut back, 0 bases at V and 3 bases at J, with 10 bases in the middle. From germline, CDR1 is SGDLS and CDR2 YYNGEE. The length of the CDR3 is 15 residues.

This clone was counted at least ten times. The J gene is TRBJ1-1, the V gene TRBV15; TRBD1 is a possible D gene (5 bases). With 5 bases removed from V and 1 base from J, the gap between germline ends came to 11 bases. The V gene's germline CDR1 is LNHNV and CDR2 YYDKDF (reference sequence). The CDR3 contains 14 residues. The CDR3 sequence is CATSHRGGNTEAFF. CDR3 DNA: TGTGCCACCAGCCACCGCGGGGGGAACACTGAAGCTTTCTTT.

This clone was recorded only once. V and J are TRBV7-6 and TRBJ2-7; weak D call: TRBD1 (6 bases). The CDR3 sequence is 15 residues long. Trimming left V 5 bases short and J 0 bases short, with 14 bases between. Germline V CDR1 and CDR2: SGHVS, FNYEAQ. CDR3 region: CASSPGRTASYEQYF. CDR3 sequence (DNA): TGTGCCAGCAGCCCAGGGCGGACAGCCTCCTACGAGCAGTACTTC.

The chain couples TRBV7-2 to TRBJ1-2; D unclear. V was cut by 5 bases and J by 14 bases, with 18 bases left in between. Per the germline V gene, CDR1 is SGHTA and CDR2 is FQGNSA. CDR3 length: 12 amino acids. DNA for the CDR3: TGTGCCAGCAGCCGAGAGATCGGAGGAGGGACCTTC. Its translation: CASSREIGGGTF.

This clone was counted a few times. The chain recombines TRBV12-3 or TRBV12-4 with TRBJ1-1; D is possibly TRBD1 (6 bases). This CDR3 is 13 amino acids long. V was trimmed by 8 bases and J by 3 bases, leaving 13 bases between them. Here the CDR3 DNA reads TGTGCCAGCGGGGGCGGGGGGCACACTGAAGCTTTCTTT. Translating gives CASGGGGHTEAFF.

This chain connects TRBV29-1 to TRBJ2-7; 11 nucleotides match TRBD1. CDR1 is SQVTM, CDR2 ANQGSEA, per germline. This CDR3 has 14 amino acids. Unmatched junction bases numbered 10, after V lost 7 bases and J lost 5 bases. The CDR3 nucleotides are TGCAGCGCGGGACAGGGGGGAACAGGTAACGAGCAGTACTTC. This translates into CSAGQGGTGNEQYF.

In nucleotides, the CDR3 is TGTGCCAGCAGCGTTGGTAATGGAGACATTCAGTACTTC. Its translation: CASSVGNGDIQYF. This rearrangement joins TRBV9 to TRBJ2-4; D not resolved. The CDR3 contains 13 residues. The germline CDR1 and CDR2 sequences are SGDLS and YYNGEE. Trimming took 2 bases from V and 8 from J, leaving 11 bases between them.

This CDR3 is CASSEDSRGHTIYF. In nucleotides, the CDR3 is TGTGCCAGCAGTGAAGACAGTAGGGGTCACACCATATATTTT. V gene TRBV2 combines with J gene TRBJ1-3; D perhaps matches TRBD1 (5 bases). Germline-derived CDR1 and CDR2 are SNHLY and FYNNEI. The CDR3 length is 14 residues. V lost 1 base to trimming and J lost 8 bases, with 12 bases between them.

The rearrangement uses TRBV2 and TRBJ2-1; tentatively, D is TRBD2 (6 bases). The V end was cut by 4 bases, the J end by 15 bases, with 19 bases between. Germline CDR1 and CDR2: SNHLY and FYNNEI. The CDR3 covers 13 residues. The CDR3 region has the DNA TGTGCCAGCAGTGTTGCGGGACCGGGCGGGCTGTTCTTC. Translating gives CASSVAGPGGLFF. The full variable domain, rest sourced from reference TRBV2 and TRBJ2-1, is EPEVTQTPSHQVTQMGQEVILRCVPISNHLYFYWYRQILGQKVEFLVSFYNNEISEKSEIFDDQFSVERPDGSNFTLKIRSTKLEDSAMYFCASSVAGPGGLFFGPGTRLTVL.

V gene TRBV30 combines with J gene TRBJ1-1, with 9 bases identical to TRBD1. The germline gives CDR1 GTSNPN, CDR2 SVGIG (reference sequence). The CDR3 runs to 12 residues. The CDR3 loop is CAVPGQGTEAFF. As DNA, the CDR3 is TGTGCTGTACCGGGACAGGGTACTGAAGCTTTCTTT.

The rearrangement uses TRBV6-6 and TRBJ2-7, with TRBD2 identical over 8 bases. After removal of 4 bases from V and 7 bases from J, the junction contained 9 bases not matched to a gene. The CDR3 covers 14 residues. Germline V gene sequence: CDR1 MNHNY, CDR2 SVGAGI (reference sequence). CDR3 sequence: CASSFFGGAEEQYF. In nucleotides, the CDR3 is TGTGCCAGCAGTTTCTTCGGGGGGGCGGAAGAGCAGTACTTC.

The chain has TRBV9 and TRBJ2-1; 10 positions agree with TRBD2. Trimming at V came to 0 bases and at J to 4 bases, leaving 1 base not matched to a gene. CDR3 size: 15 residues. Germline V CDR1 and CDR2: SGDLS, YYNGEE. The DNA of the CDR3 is TGTGCCAGCAGCGTAGGTAGCGGGGGGTACAATGAGCAGTTCTTC. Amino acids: CASSVGSGGYNEQFF. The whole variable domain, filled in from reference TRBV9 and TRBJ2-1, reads DSGVTQTPKHLITATGQRVTLRCSPRSGDLSVYWYQQSLDQGLQFLIQYYNGEERAKGNILERFSAQQFPDLHSELNLSSLELGDSALYFCASSVGSGGYNEQFFGPGTRLTVL.

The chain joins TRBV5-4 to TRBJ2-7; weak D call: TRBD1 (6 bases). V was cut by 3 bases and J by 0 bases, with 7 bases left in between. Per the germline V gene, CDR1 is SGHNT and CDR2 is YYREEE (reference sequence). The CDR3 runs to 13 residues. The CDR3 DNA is TGTGCCAGCAGCTGGGGACACTCCTACGAGCAGTACTTC. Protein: CASSWGHSYEQYF.

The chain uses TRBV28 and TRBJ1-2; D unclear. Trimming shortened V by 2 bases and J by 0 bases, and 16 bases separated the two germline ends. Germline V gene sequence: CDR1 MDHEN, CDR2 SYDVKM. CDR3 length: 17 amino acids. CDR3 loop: CASSLMGGRQTNYGYTF. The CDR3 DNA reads TGTGCCAGCAGTTTAATGGGAGGTCGGCAAACTAACTATGGCTACACCTTC.